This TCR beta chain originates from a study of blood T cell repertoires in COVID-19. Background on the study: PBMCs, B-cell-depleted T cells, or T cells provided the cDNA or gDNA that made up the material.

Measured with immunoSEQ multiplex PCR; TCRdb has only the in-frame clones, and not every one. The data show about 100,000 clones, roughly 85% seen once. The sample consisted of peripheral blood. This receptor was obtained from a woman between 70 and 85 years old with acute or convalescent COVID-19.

In DNA form, the CDR3 reads TGTGCCAGCACCCCACAGGCTAATTCACCCCTCCACTTT. This translates into CASTPQANSPLHF. The chain combines TRBV6-5 with TRBJ1-6; possibly TRBD1 for D (5 bases). CDR3 length: 13 amino acids. V lost 7 bases and J lost 6, with 10 bases in between. Germline V gives CDR1 MNHEY, CDR2 SVGAGI.